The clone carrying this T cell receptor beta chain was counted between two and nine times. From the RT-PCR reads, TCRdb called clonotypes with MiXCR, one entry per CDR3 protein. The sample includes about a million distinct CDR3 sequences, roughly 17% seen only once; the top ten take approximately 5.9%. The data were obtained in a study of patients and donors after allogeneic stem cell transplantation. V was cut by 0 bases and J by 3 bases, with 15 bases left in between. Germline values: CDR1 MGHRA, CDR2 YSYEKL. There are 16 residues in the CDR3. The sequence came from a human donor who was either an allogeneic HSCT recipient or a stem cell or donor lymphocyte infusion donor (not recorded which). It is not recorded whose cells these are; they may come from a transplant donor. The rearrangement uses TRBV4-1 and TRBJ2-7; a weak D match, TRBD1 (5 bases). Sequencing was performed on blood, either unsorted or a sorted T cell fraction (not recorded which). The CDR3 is CASSQEETESLYEQYF. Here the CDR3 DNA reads TGCGCCAGCAGCCAAGAGGAGACAGAGAGCCTCTACGAGCAGTACTTC.